These T cell receptor beta chains were read from a single sample in a study of T cells in Graves' hyperthyroidism and ophthalmopathy. TCRdb passed the multiplex PCR reads through MiXCR, listing each CDR3 protein once. The sample lists some 350,000 distinct CDR3 sequences; over 15% were seen once. Material: blood. Source of these receptors: a woman in her late teens or twenties with Graves' hyperthyroidism. CDR3s include the opening cysteine and the closing phenylalanine or tryptophan. The D gene is left open where the match is weak. Only part of the rows carry a size: once, few, many, or a class if the clone is expanded.

j_call d_call v_call clone_size cdr3_aa cdr3_nt
TRBJ1-2 NA TRBV27 NA CASSPLTGYGYTF TGTGCCAGCAGTCCACTGACAGGTTACGGTTACACCTTC
TRBJ2-5 NA TRBV20-1 few CSARDLVGHQETQYF TGCAGTGCTAGAGACCTCGTAGGACATCAAGAGACCCAGTACTTC
TRBJ1-2 NA TRBV6-5 many CASNEQGSGYTF TGTGCCAGCAACGAACAGGGAAGCGGCTACACCTTC
TRBJ1-5 TRBD1 TRBV6-1 many CATRDRINQPQHF TGTGCCACCCGGGACAGAATCAATCAGCCCCAGCATTTT
TRBJ1-3 NA TRBV12-3/TRBV12-4 many CASSTNYLVRGNTIYF TGTGCCAGCAGTACCAATTACTTAGTACGTGGAAACACCATATATTTT
TRBJ1-1 NA TRBV12-5 NA CASGLDGQGRVRAGTEAFF TGTGCTAGTGGTTTGGACGGCCAAGGGAGGGTACGGGCGGGCACTGAAGCTTTCTTT
TRBJ2-4 NA TRBV28 NA CASSLGGSLAKNIQYF TGTGCCAGCAGTTTAGGGGGCAGCCTAGCCAAAAACATTCAGTACTTC
TRBJ1-2 TRBD1 TRBV20-1 many CSARDLEGHRGLLGYTF TGCAGTGCTAGAGATCTCGAAGGCCACAGGGGGCTCCTGGGCTACACCTTC
TRBJ1-2 TRBD1 TRBV12-3/TRBV12-4 many CASSSGTEDDYTF TGTGCCAGCAGTTCCGGGACAGAGGATGACTACACCTTC
TRBJ1-2 NA TRBV6-1 many CASLIVVPTNYGYTF TGTGCCAGCTTGATCGTGGTGCCGACTAACTATGGCTACACCTTC
TRBJ1-1 NA TRBV11-2 once CVSSFGPGTEAFF NA
TRBJ1-2 TRBD1 TRBV12-3/TRBV12-4 once CASNLNRGDYGYTF TGTGCCAGCAACCTGAACAGGGGAGACTATGGCTACACCTTC
TRBJ2-7 NA TRBV5-1 few CASSLALDIYSYEQYF TGCGCCAGCAGCTTGGCCCTGGACATATATTCCTACGAGCAGTACTTC
TRBJ1-1 NA TRBV7-3 many CASSFGAYTEAFF TGTGCCAGCAGCTTTGGGGCTTACACTGAAGCTTTCTTT
TRBJ1-2 NA TRBV12-3/TRBV12-4 many CASSQGVRGNYGYTF TGTGCCAGCAGCCAAGGTGTTAGGGGTAACTATGGCTACACCTTC
TRBJ2-2 NA TRBV6-5 many CASSSPGTGELFF TGTGCCAGCAGTTCTCCGGGGACCGGGGAGCTGTTTTTT
TRBJ1-2 NA TRBV30 many CAWRVNRASYTF TGTGCCTGGAGGGTAAACAGGGCCTCATACACCTTC
TRBJ2-7 TRBD2 TRBV20-1 many CSARVNGGANEQYF TGCAGTGCTAGAGTTAACGGGGGGGCAAACGAGCAGTACTTC
TRBJ1-1 NA TRBV19 many CATKGGRGEAFF TGTGCCACCAAGGGGGGGAGGGGCGAAGCTTTCTTT
TRBJ1-1 TRBD1 TRBV5-1 many CASSSLQGASLMNTEAFF TGCGCCAGCAGCTCTTTACAGGGGGCAAGTCTGATGAACACTGAAGCTTTCTTT
TRBJ1-1 NA TRBV29-1 many CSVSRQYSNTEAFF TGCAGCGTTTCGAGACAGTATTCGAACACTGAAGCTTTCTTT
TRBJ2-5 TRBD1 TRBV5-4 few CASSLVEGATAETQYF TGTGCCAGCAGCTTGGTAGAGGGGGCGACGGCTGAGACCCAGTACTTC
TRBJ2-7 NA TRBV12-3/TRBV12-4 many CASSLNTDEQYF TGTGCCAGCAGTTTAAACACAGACGAGCAGTACTTC
TRBJ1-5 NA TRBV20-1 many CSAREGGGGRQPQHF TGCAGTGCTAGAGAGGGAGGGGGAGGCCGTCAGCCCCAGCATTTT
TRBJ1-5 NA TRBV6-1 NA CASSEETNQPQHF TGTGCCAGCAGTGAAGAGACAAATCAGCCCCAGCATTTT
TRBJ1-2 TRBD1 TRBV12-3/TRBV12-4 NA CVSSYVKGAGGYTF TGTGTCAGCAGTTACGTGAAGGGGGCAGGCGGCTACACCTTC
TRBJ1-3 TRBD1 TRBV11-1 many CASSLDRDRRDTIYF TGTGCCAGCAGCTTGGACCGGGACAGGCGGGACACCATATATTTT
TRBJ2-3 TRBD2 TRBV20-1 NA CSARAKAGGLDTQYF TGCAGTGCTAGAGCCAAGGCGGGGGGATTGGATACGCAGTATTTT
TRBJ1-5 NA TRBV11-1 few CASSFGSGSLGQPQHF TGTGCCAGCAGCTTCGGGTCAGGGTCTCTGGGACAGCCCCAGCATTTT
TRBJ1-2 NA TRBV2 many CASTEDENGYTF TGTGCCAGCACCGAGGATGAAAATGGCTACACCTTC